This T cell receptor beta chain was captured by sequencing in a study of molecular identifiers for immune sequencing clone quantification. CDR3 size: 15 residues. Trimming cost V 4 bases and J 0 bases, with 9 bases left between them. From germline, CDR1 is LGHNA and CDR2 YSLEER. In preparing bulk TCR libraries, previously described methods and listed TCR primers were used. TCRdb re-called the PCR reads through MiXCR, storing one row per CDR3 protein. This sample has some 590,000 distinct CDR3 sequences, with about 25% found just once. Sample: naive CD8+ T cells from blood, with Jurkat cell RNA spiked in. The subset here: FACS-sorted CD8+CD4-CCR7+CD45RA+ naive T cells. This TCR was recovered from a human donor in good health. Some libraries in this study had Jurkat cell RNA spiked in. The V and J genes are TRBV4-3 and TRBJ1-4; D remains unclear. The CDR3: CASSPETATNEKLFF. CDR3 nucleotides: TGCGCCAGCAGCCCAGAAACTGCAACTAATGAAAAACTGTTTTTT.